The 32 T cell receptor beta chains reported below all come from one sample, sequenced in a study of blood T cells in healthy people across ages. A second about 7 to 12 cycle PCR used barcoded and J-beta primers. TCRdb re-analysed the 5' RACE reads in MiXCR, keeping a single row per CDR3 protein. This repertoire shows 600,000 to 800,000 distinct CDR3 sequences, under 25% found once; its top ten account for roughly 3.6%. Sequenced material: blood. These receptors all stem from a man in his 70s in good health.

This clonotype was counted between two and nine times. The chain couples TRBV10-3 to TRBJ2-7; 11 bases align to TRBD2. The J call may be mistaken, given a closer DNA end match to TRBJ2-1. The V gene's germline CDR1 is ENHRY and CDR2 SYGVKD. The CDR3 spans 13 residues. In DNA form, the CDR3 reads TGTGCCATTAGCGGGAGGGCGGATAATGAGCAGTTCTTC. This encodes CAISGRADNEQFF.

The chain combines TRBV11-2 with TRBJ2-1; 8 nucleotides align to TRBD2. The CDR3 consists of 13 residues. The junction had 4 bases not matched to a gene; V was cut back by 4 bases and J by 8 bases. The germline V gene encodes CDR1 SGHAT and CDR2 FQNNGV. This CDR3 reads CASSSTSGHEQFF. The CDR3, as DNA: TGTGCCAGCAGCTCTACTAGCGGCCATGAGCAGTTCTTC.

V usage is TRBV7-9 and J usage is TRBJ2-5, with D unresolved. The J call may be incorrect, as the DNA end agrees better with TRBJ2-7. The germline V gene encodes CDR1 SEHNR and CDR2 FQNEAQ (reference sequence). The CDR3 extends over 12 amino acids. The CDR3 loop is CASSLGPPEQYF. The CDR3 DNA reads as TGTGCCAGCAGCTTAGGTCCCCCCGAGCAGTACTTC.

This clonotype was counted between two and nine times. The chain carries TRBV20-1 and TRBJ2-7; the match to TRBD1 covers 7 bases. From germline, CDR1 is DFQATT and CDR2 SNEGSKA (reference sequence). The CDR3 is 13 residues long. The ends lost 4 bases at V and 3 bases at J; junction bases unmatched: 6. CDR3 protein: CSAIRDSYYEQYF. The DNA for the CDR3 is TGCAGTGCTATTCGGGACAGCTACTACGAGCAGTACTTC.

The chain combines TRBV10-3 with TRBJ2-1, with 12 bases aligning to TRBD2. J lost 8 bases, V lost 10 bases, and 6 bases had no gene match. Germline loops: CDR1 ENHRY, CDR2 SYGVKD. This CDR3 spans 13 amino acids. In DNA, the CDR3 is TGTGCCACCCTGACTAGCGGGAGTCATGAGCAGTTCTTC. This gives the protein CATLTSGSHEQFF.

The V gene is TRBV7-2, the J gene TRBJ2-5; no definite D call. The length of the CDR3 is 14 residues. CDR1 and CDR2 from the germline V gene are SGHTA and FQGNSA. Trimming shortened V by 3 bases and J by 4 bases, and 12 bases separated the two germline ends. The CDR3 spells CASSFQVAGETQYF. CDR3 DNA sequence: TGTGCCAGCAGCTTTCAGGTAGCTGGAGAGACCCAGTACTTC.

This rearrangement joins TRBV28 to TRBJ2-7, with 12 bases lining up with TRBD2. Germline V gene sequence: CDR1 MDHEN, CDR2 SYDVKM. V lost 5 bases, J lost 7 bases, and 15 bases stayed unmatched. This CDR3 has 17 amino acids. For the CDR3, the DNA is TGTGCCAGCAGTCCGGCGCCTAGCGGGAGGGGTACTAAAGAGCAGTACTTC. Amino acids: CASSPAPSGRGTKEQYF.

The CDR3 spells CASGVEREAFF. The CDR3 nucleotides are TGTGCTAGTGGTGTCGAGCGGGAAGCTTTCTTT. This chain joins TRBV12-5 and TRBJ1-1; no reliable D call. This CDR3 comprises 11 residues. The V end lost 5 bases, the J end lost 8 bases, and 9 bases lay between the germline ends. Germline loops: CDR1 LGHNT, CDR2 FRNRAP.

This clonotype showed up just a few times. The chain combines TRBV21-1 with TRBJ2-5; TRBD2, the D gene given by the table, was not confirmed from the DNA. The better agreement between TRBJ2-7 and the DNA end casts doubt on the J call. TRBV21-1 corresponds to a pseudogene. The CDR3 totals 16 residues. The CDR3 spells CASSARTDPFSYEQYF. In DNA form, the CDR3 reads TGTGCCAGCAGCGCTAGGACGGACCCGTTCTCCTACGAGCAGTACTTC.

The chain carries TRBV28 and TRBJ2-2; D call uncertain. Germline V gene lookup returns CDR1 MDHEN and CDR2 SYDVKM. This CDR3 region has 13 residues. V gave up 2 bases and J gave up 3 bases, with 4 bases separating them. The CDR3 here is CASSLPYTGELFF. The CDR3 DNA reads as TGTGCCAGCAGTTTACCTTACACCGGGGAGCTGTTTTTT.

J is TRBJ2-1 and V is TRBV29-1; no firm D call. This CDR3 is 12 amino acids long. The ends were cut back, 7 bases at V and 0 bases at J, with 7 bases in the middle. Germline CDR1 and CDR2: SQVTM and ANQGSEA. The CDR3 here is CSAASSYNEQFF. The DNA of the CDR3 is TGCAGCGCCGCGAGCTCCTACAATGAGCAGTTCTTC.

This sequence joins TRBV27 and TRBJ2-1; TRBD2 aligns across 7 bases. J was trimmed by 4 bases and V by 3 bases; bases with no gene match: 12. Germline V CDR1 and CDR2: MNHEY, SMNVEV (reference sequence). CDR3 length: 17 amino acids. CDR3 in DNA: TGTGCCAGCAGTTTGGGGTCAAGCGGGGCGGGATACAATGAGCAGTTCTTC. Its translation: CASSLGSSGAGYNEQFF.

A remark on this clonotype: This likely comes from a read error, as the CDR3 has no conserved phenylalanine or tryptophan at its end. V is TRBV20-1 and J is TRBJ1-2; the match to TRBD1 covers 9 bases. The CDR3 covers 14 residues. Germline V CDR1 and CDR2: DFQATT, SNEGSKA (reference sequence). Trimming at V came to 1 base and at J to 7 bases, leaving 7 bases not matched to a gene. CDR3 sequence: CSARGLQGAGGYTL. CDR3 coding DNA: TGCAGTGCTAGAGGCTTACAGGGGGCAGGTGGCTACACCCTC.

This clonotype was counted between two and nine times. The chain couples TRBV11-2 to TRBJ2-7; D is tentatively TRBD1 or TRBD2 (5 bases each). CDR3 length: 13 amino acids. Germline-derived CDR1 and CDR2 are SGHAT and FQNNGV. V lost 4 bases to trimming and J lost 4 bases, with 11 bases between them. In DNA, the CDR3 is TGTGCCAGCAGCTCTGGGACGAAATACGAGCAGTACTTC. Translation: CASSSGTKYEQYF.

The CDR3 spells CSAGREPSTDTQYF. DNA for the CDR3: TGCAGTGCGGGGCGGGAGCCGAGCACAGATACGCAGTATTTT. The rearrangement joins TRBV20-1 to TRBJ2-3; 7 nucleotides agree with TRBD2. The CDR3 has 14 amino acids. In germline, CDR1 is DFQATT, CDR2 SNEGSKA (reference sequence). V lost 6 bases, J lost 0 bases, and 6 bases stayed unmatched.

This rearrangement joins TRBV6-5 to TRBJ2-5; D perhaps matches TRBD1 (6 bases). V lost 0 bases and J lost 2, with 13 bases in between. The CDR3 sequence is 16 residues long. Germline V gene data show CDR1 as MNHEY and CDR2 as SVGAGI. The CDR3 protein is CASSYSFSGTQETQYF. The CDR3 DNA reads as TGTGCCAGCAGTTACTCGTTCTCCGGGACACAAGAGACCCAGTACTTC.

The rearrangement uses TRBV6-2 or TRBV6-3 and TRBJ2-5; D assignment may be TRBD1 or TRBD2 (5 bases each). Per germline, CDR1 MNHEY and CDR2 SVGEGT. Trimming took 6 bases from V and 5 from J, leaving 13 bases between them. The CDR3 spans 13 residues. The CDR3 DNA reads TGTGCCAGCAGGAGGGTCGCAGGGGAGACCCAGTACTTC. Its protein is CASRRVAGETQYF.

This clonotype was counted between two and nine times. This chain uses TRBV20-1 with TRBJ1-1; D is perhaps TRBD1 (6 bases). Trimming left V 1 base short and J 4 bases short, with 10 bases between. Germline loops: CDR1 DFQATT, CDR2 SNEGSKA (reference sequence). The CDR3 has 13 amino acids. The CDR3 DNA sequence: TGCAGTGCTAGAGGGCAGGGGACCACTGAAGCTTTCTTT. As protein: CSARGQGTTEAFF.

V is TRBV3-1 and J is TRBJ2-2; D possibly corresponds to TRBD2 (5 bases). This CDR3 has 16 residues. V lost 1 base, J lost 3 bases, and 12 bases lay in between. Germline loops: CDR1 LGHDT, CDR2 YNNKEL (reference sequence). The CDR3 region has the DNA TGTGCCAGCAGCCAAGTCCCTACTAGATACACCGGGGAGCTGTTTTTT. As protein: CASSQVPTRYTGELFF.

The rearrangement joins TRBV5-1 to TRBJ2-6; 7 positions agree with TRBD2. In germline, CDR1 is SGHRS, CDR2 YFSETQ. This CDR3 region has 17 residues. The V and J ends lost 4 bases and 0 bases, in that order; junction bases with no gene match: 7. CDR3 protein: CASSPHGGFSGANVLTF. The DNA of the CDR3 is TGCGCCAGCAGCCCCCACGGGGGGTTCTCTGGGGCCAACGTCCTGACTTTC.

The chain employs TRBV4-3 and TRBJ2-5, with TRBD1 as a possible D gene (6 bases). The CDR3 runs to 14 residues. V lost 0 bases and J lost 4, with 9 bases in between. The germline V gene encodes CDR1 LGHNA and CDR2 YSLEER. This chain's CDR3 is CASSQDIQGETQYF. The CDR3, as DNA: TGCGCCAGCAGCCAAGATATACAGGGAGAGACCCAGTACTTC.

The V gene is TRBV20-1, the J gene TRBJ2-6; 7 bases are shared with TRBD2. V trimming: 3 bases; J trimming: 0 bases; junction bases outside the gene matches: 2. Per germline, CDR1 DFQATT and CDR2 SNEGSKA (reference sequence). The CDR3 contains 15 residues. CDR3 nucleotides: TGCAGTGCTAGTACGGGGGGCTCTGGGGCCAACGTCCTGACTTTC. Its translation: CSASTGGSGANVLTF.

The chain combines TRBV12-3 or TRBV12-4 with TRBJ2-1, with TRBD2 matching 12 bases. This CDR3 is built from 16 residues. J lost 3 bases, V lost 6 bases, and 6 bases had no gene match. The CDR3 bases are TGTGCCAGCAGCCGTGGACTAGCGGGAAACTACAATGAGCAGTTCTTC. It specifies CASSRGLAGNYNEQFF.

This clonotype turned up a few times. The CDR3 sequence: CASSPFDRLNTEAFF. The DNA of the CDR3 is TGTGCCAGCAGTCCGTTCGACAGGTTGAACACTGAAGCTTTCTTT. The chain is built from TRBV12-3 or TRBV12-4 and TRBJ1-1, with a possible D match to TRBD1 (6 bases). Trimming took 5 bases from V and 0 from J, leaving 13 bases between them. The CDR3 has 15 amino acids.

There are a few counts of this clonotype. The genes are TRBV5-6 and TRBJ2-5, with TRBD2 identical over 9 bases. The DNA end is more similar to TRBJ2-1, so the J call may be wrong. This CDR3 contains 16 residues. Germline V lookup: CDR1 SGHDT, CDR2 YYEEEE. The CDR3 nucleotides read TGTGCCAGCAGCTTGCGGGTGACTAGCGGTTACAATGAGCAGTTCTTC. This translates into CASSLRVTSGYNEQFF.

The sample holds many counts of this clonotype. V usage is TRBV28 and J usage is TRBJ1-5; TRBD1 might be the D (6 bases). Trimming removed 0 bases from V and 6 bases from J, with 15 bases in between. CDR3 length: 16 residues. CDR1 and CDR2 from the germline V gene are MDHEN and SYDVKM. The CDR3 coding sequence is TGTGCCAGCAGTTTATGGGGAGGGGGGACTGGTCAGCCCCAGCATTTT. Amino acid sequence: CASSLWGGGTGQPQHF.

This clonotype appeared a few times. The chain is built from TRBV11-2 and TRBJ2-7; D possibly corresponds to TRBD1 (6 bases). V was pared by 1 base and J by 2 bases, with 18 bases between. Germline V lookup: CDR1 SGHAT, CDR2 FQNNGV. This CDR3 has 17 residues. For the CDR3, the DNA is TGTGCCAGCAGCTTAGGGAGTACAGGGCCCGGGCCCTACGAGCAGTACTTC. It specifies CASSLGSTGPGPYEQYF.

Note on this clonotype: A read error may account for a junction end that differs from germline. The chain employs TRBV25-1 and TRBJ2-2, with 8 bases matching TRBD1. CDR1 MGHDK and CDR2 SYGVNS come from the germline V gene. This CDR3 is built from 15 residues. This chain's CDR3 is CTSSQGARNTGELFF. The CDR3 bases are TGTACCAGCAGTCAGGGGGCTAGGAACACCGGGGAGCTGTTTTTT.

This clonotype was seen more than once but under ten times. The chain has TRBV2 and TRBJ2-5; D is ambiguous. The germline V and J ends were trimmed by 5 bases and 5 bases, with 12 bases remaining between them. Germline V gene lookup returns CDR1 SNHLY and CDR2 FYNNEI. The CDR3 has 13 amino acids. CDR3 protein: CASSQEPIETQYF. CDR3 DNA: TGTGCCAGCAGTCAAGAACCTATCGAGACCCAGTACTTC.

To note about this clonotype: The junction differs from germline at one of its ends, possibly a read error. The chain employs TRBV6-6 and TRBJ2-1, with 10 positions matching TRBD2. Germline V CDR1 and CDR2: MNHNY, SVGAGI (reference sequence). The CDR3 covers 13 residues. The CDR3 is CASSYSPGTSELF. DNA of the CDR3: TGTGCCAGCAGTTATTCCCCCGGGACTAGCGAACTCTTC.

This clonotype was detected only a few times. The chain combines TRBV28 with TRBJ2-5; 10 bases line up with TRBD1. Germline CDR1 MDHEN, CDR2 SYDVKM. This CDR3 region has 13 residues. Unmatched junction bases numbered 2, after V lost 6 bases and J lost 4 bases. CDR3 bases: TGTGCCAGCAGCTGGACAGGGGGAGAGACCCAGTACTTC. It specifies CASSWTGGETQYF.

This clonotype was seen a few times. The chain employs TRBV29-1 and TRBJ2-2; D unresolved. The CDR3 length is 12 residues. Germline-derived CDR1 and CDR2 are SQVTM and ANQGSEA. V was clipped by 6 bases and J by 6 bases, with 11 bases between them. The CDR3 DNA reads TGCAGCGTCCGAATGGGGTCCGGGGAGCTGTTTTTT. Its translation is CSVRMGSGELFF.